The 7 T cell receptor beta chains presented below share a single source sample, sequenced in a study of spatial heterogeneity in lung cancer. Documented time point: blood at routine non-recurrence follow-up after resection. Unsorted whole RNA samples from tumor, nontumor lung or frozen PBMC were sequenced. Using its own MiXCR run on the 5' RACE reads, TCRdb lists one record per CDR3 protein. The repertoire consists of some 120,000 distinct CDR3 sequences, with 10% to 15% occurring once and the leading ten covering approximately 16%. The source was PBMCs, collected at follow-up. Source of these receptors: a male donor with early-stage non-small cell lung cancer.

The chain couples TRBV7-9 to TRBJ1-6, with TRBD1 as a possible D gene (5 bases). The CDR3 covers 14 residues. Germline assignment: CDR1 SEHNR and CDR2 FQNEAQ (reference sequence). V lost 4 bases and J lost 10, with 14 bases in between. The CDR3 region is CASSSRDVVSPLHF. Written as DNA, the CDR3 is TGTGCCAGCAGCTCCCGGGACGTCGTATCACCCCTCCACTTT.

This sequence joins TRBV7-2 and TRBJ2-5; TRBD1 matches at 8 bases. Germline V lookup: CDR1 SGHTA, CDR2 FQGNSA. This CDR3 has 16 residues. Germline trimming cut 5 bases from V and 5 bases from J; bases unmatched to any gene: 13. CDR3 bases: TGTGCCAGCAGCATAAATCCCAGGGGGCGGTGGGAGACCCAGTACTTC. This encodes CASSINPRGRWETQYF.

This clonotype was recorded many times. The chain uses TRBV3-1 and TRBJ1-1, with D unresolved. Germline V lookup: CDR1 LGHDT, CDR2 YNNKEL (reference sequence). The CDR3 loop spans 13 amino acids. Trimming took off 1 base at V and 4 bases at J, with 7 bases between the two ends. In DNA, the CDR3 is TGTGCCAGCAGCCAAGTAGGAGGCACTGAAGCTTTCTTT. Its protein product is CASSQVGGTEAFF.

This rearrangement joins TRBV20-1 to TRBJ2-3, with 10 bases that match TRBD2. The CDR3 length is 15 residues. Per germline, CDR1 DFQATT and CDR2 SNEGSKA (reference sequence). V trimming: 4 bases; J trimming: 4 bases; junction bases outside the gene matches: 8. As DNA, the CDR3 is TGCAGTGCTAAGAGCGGGGGGGCCTGGGCAGATACGCAGTATTTT. This sequence encodes CSAKSGGAWADTQYF.

Only a few counts were recorded for this clonotype. This chain connects TRBV4-3 to TRBJ2-3; 9 positions agree with TRBD2. The CDR3 length is 16 residues. The germline V gene has CDR1 LGHNA and CDR2 YSLEER. V was clipped by 0 bases and J by 4 bases; unmatched bases: 5. The CDR3 coding sequence is TGCGCCAGCAGCCAAGAAGGCGGGGGGGTGGCAGATACGCAGTATTTT. Its translation is CASSQEGGGVADTQYF.

Many counts were recorded for this clonotype. Here the CDR3 DNA reads TGTGCCAGCAGTTTATCGCTCGGGGTCGGTGGCTACACCTTC. Residues: CASSLSLGVGGYTF. This chain uses TRBV27 with TRBJ1-2; no definite D call. The CDR3 is 14 residues long. From germline, CDR1 is MNHEY and CDR2 SMNVEV (reference sequence). V dropped 0 bases and J dropped 7 bases, with 12 bases sitting between them.

This clonotype turned up a few times. The chain links TRBV20-1 to TRBJ2-3; 8 bases map to TRBD2. V lost 2 bases and J lost 1; bases outside the gene matches: 8. Germline V gives CDR1 DFQATT, CDR2 SNEGSKA (reference sequence). This CDR3 contains 16 residues. The CDR3 coding sequence is TGCAGTGCTAGACCTGACGAGCGGGGGCGCACAGATACGCAGTATTTT. This encodes CSARPDERGRTDTQYF.